The 17 T cell receptor beta chains presented below share a single source sample, sequenced in a study of blood T cell repertoires in COVID-19. Clones were sequenced by immunoSEQ multiplex PCR, and TCRdb holds only the in-frame ones, with some missing. The sample has hundreds of thousands of clones, roughly 90% seen once; the top ten hold roughly an eighth. The sample was peripheral blood. Source of these receptors: a woman aged 55-70 years with acute or convalescent COVID-19.

CDR3 region: CASSPVAFNQPQHF. In nucleotides, the CDR3 is TGTGCCAGTAGCCCTGTAGCATTCAATCAGCCCCAGCATTTT. The chain is built from TRBV19 and TRBJ1-5; D call uncertain. V was trimmed by 6 bases and J by 3 bases, leaving 12 bases between them. CDR1 is LNHDA, CDR2 SQIVND, per germline (reference sequence). The CDR3 runs 14 residues.

The J gene is TRBJ1-1, the V gene TRBV14; 7 bases fit TRBD1. CDR1 is SGHDN and CDR2 is FVKESK in the germline V gene. With 1 base clipped from V and 6 bases from J, the junction kept 17 bases outside the gene matches. This CDR3 contains 18 residues. In nucleotides, the CDR3 is TGTGCCAGCAGCCAAGGACAGACAGGGCCCTATAGCCTATCTGAAGCTTTCTTT. This encodes CASSQGQTGPYSLSEAFF. Looking up the rest from reference TRBV14 and TRBJ1-1 gives the full variable domain: EAGVTQFPSHSVIEKGQTVTLRCDPISGHDNLYWYRRVMGKEIKFLLHFVKESKQDESGMPNNRFLAERTGGTYSTLKVQPAELEDSGVYFCASSQGQTGPYSLSEAFFGQGTRLTVV.

V usage is TRBV12-3 or TRBV12-4 and J usage is TRBJ2-3, with D perhaps TRBD1 (5 bases). V was shortened by 5 bases and J by 7 bases, with 10 bases between the two germline ends. The CDR3 consists of 12 residues. CDR3 DNA: TGTGCCAGCAGTCTAAAGGGGAATACGCAGTATTTT. Residues: CASSLKGNTQYF.

DNA for the CDR3: TGTGCCAGCAGTCGACAGGGTGTTGAAGCTTTCTTT. Translating it yields CASSRQGVEAFF. V gene TRBV6-6 combines with J gene TRBJ1-1, with 7 bases matching TRBD1. Germline V CDR1 and CDR2: MNHNY, SVGAGI (reference sequence). The CDR3 has 12 amino acids. The J segment lost 7 bases and the V segment lost 5 bases, leaving 4 bases of the junction unmatched.

This clone was counted once. The V and J genes are TRBV28 and TRBJ1-6; TRBD1 aligns across 7 bases. Germline V gene lookup returns CDR1 MDHEN and CDR2 SYDVKM. The V segment lost 6 bases and the J segment 7 bases; nucleotides outside the gene matches: 12. This CDR3 has 16 amino acids. CDR3 DNA: TGTGCCAGCAGCCTGATGACGGGACAGCTCAATTCACCCCTCCACTTT. It codes for CASSLMTGQLNSPLHF.

The chain has TRBV28 and TRBJ2-5, with 10 bases matching TRBD2. The germline CDR1 and CDR2 sequences are MDHEN and SYDVKM. There are 15 residues in the CDR3. The V segment lost 6 bases and the J segment 1 base; nucleotides outside the gene matches: 5. The CDR3 region has the DNA TGTGCCAGCAGCGCTAGCGGGGGAAGCCAAGAGACCCAGTACTTC. It translates to CASSASGGSQETQYF.

The chain couples TRBV2 to TRBJ2-7, with D tentatively TRBD2 (5 bases). This CDR3 contains 12 residues. Germline V gene sequence: CDR1 SNHLY, CDR2 FYNNEI. With 7 bases removed from V and 6 bases from J, the gap between germline ends came to 13 bases. The CDR3 nucleotides are TGTGCCAGCAACGGGATCGCATCCGAGCAGTACTTC. This encodes CASNGIASEQYF. Supplemented by reference TRBV2 and TRBJ2-7, the full variable domain reads EPEVTQTPSHQVTQMGQEVILRCVPISNHLYFYWYRQILGQKVEFLVSFYNNEISEKSEIFDDQFSVERPDGSNFTLKIRSTKLEDSAMYFCASNGIASEQYFGPGTRLTVT.

This clone was seen a single time. V usage is TRBV6-2 or TRBV6-3 and J usage is TRBJ2-3; D remains unclear. Germline values: CDR1 MNHEY, CDR2 SVGEGT. CDR3 length equals 12 residues. Trimming stripped 6 bases from V and 2 bases from J, with 6 bases between. CDR3 sequence: CASSPHTDTQYF. The CDR3 DNA reads TGTGCCAGCAGCCCCCACACAGATACGCAGTATTTT.

This clone occurred a few times. This sequence joins TRBV11-2 and TRBJ2-7, with 9 bases that match TRBD1. The germline CDR1 and CDR2 sequences are SGHAT and FQNNGV. Trimming removed 5 bases from V and 1 base from J; junction bases left unmatched: 12. This CDR3 is 17 amino acids long. The CDR3 bases are TGTGCCAGCAGCCGGGATTCGGGGACAGGGTGGTCCTACGAGCAGTACTTC. This translates into CASSRDSGTGWSYEQYF.

The chain is built from TRBV7-2 and TRBJ2-1; 9 bases map to TRBD2. Germline V lookup: CDR1 SGHTA, CDR2 FQGNSA. The CDR3 has 16 amino acids. The trim removed 5 bases at V and 5 bases at J, leaving 10 bases unmatched. CDR3 nucleotides: TGTGCCAGCAGCCTGAGGGCTAGCGGGATTCACAATGAGCAGTTCTTC. Translated, it gives CASSLRASGIHNEQFF.

As concerns this clone: At one end the junction does not follow the germline gene, possibly because of a read error. V usage is TRBV5-6 and J usage is TRBJ1-3, with D perhaps TRBD1 (5 bases). Germline CDR1 is SGHDT and CDR2 is YYEEEE. This CDR3 spans 15 amino acids. CDR3 amino acids: CASRLDGHSGNTIYF. The CDR3 nucleotides read TGTGCCAGCAGGTTGGACGGACACTCTGGAAACACCATATATTTT.

This clone was observed a single time. This chain joins TRBV28 and TRBJ2-4, with TRBD2 matching over 11 bases. With 3 bases clipped from V and 1 base from J, the junction kept 5 bases outside the gene matches. The CDR3 has 17 residues. Per germline, CDR1 MDHEN and CDR2 SYDVKM. The CDR3, as DNA: TGTGCCAGCAGTTTCACTAGCGGGGGACTCGCCAAAAACATTCAGTACTTC. This gives the protein CASSFTSGGLAKNIQYF.

V and J are TRBV7-9 and TRBJ1-1; D is undetermined. V was clipped by 5 bases and J by 11 bases, with 15 bases between them. Germline loops: CDR1 SEHNR, CDR2 FQNEAQ (reference sequence). This CDR3 has 12 residues. CDR3 nucleotide sequence: TGTGCCAGCAGCATTGCCGGGTTTCCGGCTTTCTTT. This encodes CASSIAGFPAFF.

For this clone: At one end the junction does not follow the germline gene, possibly because of a read error. The J gene is TRBJ2-1, the V gene TRBV7-9; weak D call: TRBD2 (6 bases). The length of the CDR3 is 14 residues. Germline V gives CDR1 SEHNR, CDR2 FQNEAQ (reference sequence). DNA for the CDR3: TGTGCCAGCACCTTAGGCGGGACCCACAATGAGCAGTTCTTC. Its protein product is CASTLGGTHNEQFF.

The chain recombines TRBV3-1 (or the pseudogene TRBV3-2) with TRBJ2-7; 16 bases are shared with TRBD2. The CDR3 is 16 residues long. V dropped 4 bases and J dropped 7; count of bases not matched to a gene: 7. CDR1 is LGHDT, CDR2 YNNKEL, per germline (reference sequence). CDR3 loop: CASSRGTSGRAGEQYF. The CDR3 coding sequence is TGTGCCAGCAGCCGAGGGACTAGCGGGAGGGCCGGTGAGCAGTACTTC.

This clone has a single count. The chain combines TRBV5-1 with TRBJ1-5, with D possibly being TRBD1 (6 bases). In germline, CDR1 is SGHRS, CDR2 YFSETQ. This CDR3 is 15 amino acids long. V lost 0 bases and J lost 5, with 12 bases in between. The CDR3 nucleotides read TGCGCCAGCAGCTTGGGGGGGCGTAACGATCAGCCCCAGCATTTT. It yields the protein CASSLGGRNDQPQHF.

The chain recombines TRBV5-4 with TRBJ1-2; TRBD1 might be the D (5 bases). The CDR3 runs 14 residues. Germline V gene lookup returns CDR1 SGHNT and CDR2 YYREEE (reference sequence). Trimming shortened V by 4 bases and J by 6 bases, and 16 bases separated the two germline ends. CDR3 in amino acids: CASSVGVSRDGYTF. DNA of the CDR3: TGTGCCAGCAGCGTGGGGGTTAGCAGAGATGGCTACACCTTC.